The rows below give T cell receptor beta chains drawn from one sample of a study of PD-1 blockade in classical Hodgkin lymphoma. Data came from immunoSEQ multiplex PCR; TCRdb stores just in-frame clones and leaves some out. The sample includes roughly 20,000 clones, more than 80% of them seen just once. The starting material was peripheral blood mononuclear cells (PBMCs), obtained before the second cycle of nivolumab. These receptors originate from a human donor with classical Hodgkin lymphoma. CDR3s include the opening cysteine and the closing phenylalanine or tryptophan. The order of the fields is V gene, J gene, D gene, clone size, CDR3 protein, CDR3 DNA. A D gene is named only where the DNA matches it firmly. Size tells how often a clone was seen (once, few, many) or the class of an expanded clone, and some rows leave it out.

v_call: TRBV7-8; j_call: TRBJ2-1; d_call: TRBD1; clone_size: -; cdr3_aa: CASSFGQGGEQFF; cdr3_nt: TGTGCCAGCAGCTTCGGACAGGGAGGTGAGCAGTTCTTC
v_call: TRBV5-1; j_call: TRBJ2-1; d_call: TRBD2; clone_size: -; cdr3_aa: CASAAGGPNEQFF; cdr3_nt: TGCGCCAGCGCGGCGGGGGGGCCGAATGAGCAGTTCTTC
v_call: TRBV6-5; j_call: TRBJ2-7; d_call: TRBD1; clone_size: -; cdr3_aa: CASRGTATPFEKQYF; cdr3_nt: TGTGCCAGCAGGGGGACAGCAACCCCCTTTGAAAAGCAGTACTTC
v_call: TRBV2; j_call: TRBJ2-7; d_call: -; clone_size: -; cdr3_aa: CASSEARGTYEQYF; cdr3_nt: TGTGCCAGCAGTGAGGCGAGGGGAACCTACGAGCAGTACTTC
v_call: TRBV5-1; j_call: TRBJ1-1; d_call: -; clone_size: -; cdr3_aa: CASSLEVTGNTEAFF; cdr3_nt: TGCGCCAGCAGCTTGGAAGTGACAGGGAACACTGAAGCTTTCTTT
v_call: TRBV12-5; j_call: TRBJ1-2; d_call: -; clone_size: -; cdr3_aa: CASGLELQNYGYTF; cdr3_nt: TGTGCTAGTGGTTTGGAATTGCAGAACTATGGCTACACCTTC
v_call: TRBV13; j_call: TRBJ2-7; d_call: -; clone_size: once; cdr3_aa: CASRPHGALLTYEQYF; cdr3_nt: TGTGCCAGCAGGCCCCATGGGGCACTATTGACCTACGAGCAGTACTTC
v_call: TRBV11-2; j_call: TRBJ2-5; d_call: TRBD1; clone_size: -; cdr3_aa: CASSLDLRGQQYF; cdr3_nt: TGTGCCAGCAGCTTAGATCTAAGGGGACAGCAGTACTTC
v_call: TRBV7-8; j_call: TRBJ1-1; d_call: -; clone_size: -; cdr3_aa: CASSLGSLKNTEAFF; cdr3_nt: TGTGCCAGCAGCTTAGGCAGCCTGAAGAACACTGAAGCTTTCTTT
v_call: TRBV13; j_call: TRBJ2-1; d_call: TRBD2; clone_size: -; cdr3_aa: CASSSLRGGGNEQFF; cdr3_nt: TGTGCCAGCAGCTCCCTTCGGGGCGGGGGGAATGAGCAGTTCTTC
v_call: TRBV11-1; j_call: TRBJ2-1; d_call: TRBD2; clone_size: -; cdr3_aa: CASSGLAYNEQFF; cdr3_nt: TGTGCCAGCAGCGGACTAGCCTACAATGAGCAGTTCTTC
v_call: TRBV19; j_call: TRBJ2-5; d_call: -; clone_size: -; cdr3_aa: CASSRGRQETQYF; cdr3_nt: TGTGCCAGTTCCAGGGGTCGCCAAGAGACCCAGTACTTC
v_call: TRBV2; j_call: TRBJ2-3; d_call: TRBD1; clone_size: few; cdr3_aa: CASSARTGAPTDTQYF; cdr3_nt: TGTGCCAGCAGTGCCAGGACAGGGGCCCCCACAGATACGCAGTATTTT
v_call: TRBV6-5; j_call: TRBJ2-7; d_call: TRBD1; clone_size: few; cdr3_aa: CASSTTGGQSYEQYF; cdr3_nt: TGTGCCAGCAGTACAACAGGGGGCCAGTCCTACGAGCAGTACTTC
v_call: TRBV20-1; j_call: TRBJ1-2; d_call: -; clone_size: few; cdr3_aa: CSAKGTYGYTF; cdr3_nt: TGCAGTGCTAAGGGTACCTATGGCTACACCTTC
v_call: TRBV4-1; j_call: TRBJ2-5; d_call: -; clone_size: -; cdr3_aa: CASSRQRGQGQETQYF; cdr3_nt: TGCGCCAGCAGCCGGCAAAGGGGACAAGGCCAAGAGACCCAGTACTTC
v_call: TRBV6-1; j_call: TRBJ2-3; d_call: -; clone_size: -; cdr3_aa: CASSELAGRTDTQYF; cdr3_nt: TGTGCCAGCAGTGAACTGGCAGGGAGGACAGATACGCAGTATTTT
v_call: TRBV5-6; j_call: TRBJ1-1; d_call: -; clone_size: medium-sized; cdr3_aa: CASSPSSGTEAFF; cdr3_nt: TGTGCCAGCAGCCCGTCATCAGGGACTGAAGCTTTCTTT
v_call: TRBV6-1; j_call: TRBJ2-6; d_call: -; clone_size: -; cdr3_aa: CASVSPGANVLTF; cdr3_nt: TGTGCCAGCGTTTCACCGGGGGCCAACGTCCTGACTTTC
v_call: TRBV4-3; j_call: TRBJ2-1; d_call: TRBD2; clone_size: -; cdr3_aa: CASSQEVAGAYNEQFF; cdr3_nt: TGCGCCAGCAGCCAAGAGGTAGCGGGCGCCTACAATGAGCAGTTCTTC
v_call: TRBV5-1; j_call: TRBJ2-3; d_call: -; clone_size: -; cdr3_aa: CASRLGPTDTQYF; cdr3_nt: TGCGCCAGCAGGTTAGGGCCCACAGATACGCAGTATTTT
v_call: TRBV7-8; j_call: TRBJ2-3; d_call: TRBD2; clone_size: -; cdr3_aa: CASSFLTSGGADTQYF; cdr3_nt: TGTGCCAGCAGCTTTTTGACTAGCGGGGGAGCAGATACGCAGTATTTT
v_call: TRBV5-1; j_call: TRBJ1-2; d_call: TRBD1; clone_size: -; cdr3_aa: CASSYGQGGGYTF; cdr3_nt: TGCGCCAGCAGCTATGGACAGGGGGGCGGCTACACCTTC
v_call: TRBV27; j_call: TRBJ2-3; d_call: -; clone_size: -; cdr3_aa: CASSRGSGEVWSTQYF; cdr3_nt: TGTGCCAGCAGTCGGGGTAGTGGGGAGGTTTGGAGTACGCAGTATTTT
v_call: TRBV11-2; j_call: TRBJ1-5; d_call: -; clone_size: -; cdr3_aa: CALPGVNQPQHF; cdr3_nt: TGTGCCCTTCCGGGGGTGAATCAGCCCCAGCATTTT
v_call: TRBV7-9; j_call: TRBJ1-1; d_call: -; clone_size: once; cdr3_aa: CASSLFLDSHTEAFF; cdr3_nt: TGTGCCAGCAGCTTATTTTTGGACAGCCACACTGAAGCTTTCTTT
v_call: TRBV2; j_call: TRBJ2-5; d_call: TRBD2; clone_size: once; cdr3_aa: CASSSTGGHSRAETQYF; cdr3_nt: TGTGCCAGCAGTTCAACGGGGGGTCATAGTCGGGCAGAGACCCAGTACTTC
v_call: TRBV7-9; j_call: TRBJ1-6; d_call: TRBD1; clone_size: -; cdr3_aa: CASSQQGYSPLHF; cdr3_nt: TGTGCCAGCAGCCAACAGGGGTACTCACCCCTCCACTTT
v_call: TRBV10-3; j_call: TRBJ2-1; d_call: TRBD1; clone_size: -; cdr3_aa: CAIRSGTVSPNEQFF; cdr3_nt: TGTGCCATCAGATCCGGGACAGTTAGCCCCAATGAGCAGTTCTTC
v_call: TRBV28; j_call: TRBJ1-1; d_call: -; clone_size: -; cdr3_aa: CASSLRMREQEAFF; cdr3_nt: TGTGCCAGCAGTTTACGCATGAGGGAACAAGAAGCTTTCTTT
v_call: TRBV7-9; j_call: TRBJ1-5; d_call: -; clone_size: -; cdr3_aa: CASSLGQVLDQPQHF; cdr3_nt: TGTGCCAGCAGCTTGGGGCAGGTATTGGATCAGCCCCAGCATTTT
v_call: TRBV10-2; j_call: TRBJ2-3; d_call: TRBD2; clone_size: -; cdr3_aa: CASSGLAGGTDTQYF; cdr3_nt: TGCGCCAGCAGTGGACTAGCGGGGGGCACAGATACGCAGTATTTT
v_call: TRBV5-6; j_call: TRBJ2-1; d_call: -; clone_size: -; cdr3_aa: CASSLAGTATNEQFF; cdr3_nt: TGTGCCAGCAGCTTGGCCGGGACTGCGACCAATGAGCAGTTCTTC
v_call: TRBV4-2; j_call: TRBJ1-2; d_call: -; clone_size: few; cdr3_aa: CASSQDTGYGYTF; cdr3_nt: TGTGCCAGCAGCCAAGATACTGGCTATGGCTACACCTTC
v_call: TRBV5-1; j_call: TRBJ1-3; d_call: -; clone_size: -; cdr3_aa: CASSLQGTGNTIYF; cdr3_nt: TGCGCCAGCAGCTTACAGGGAACTGGAAACACCATATATTTT
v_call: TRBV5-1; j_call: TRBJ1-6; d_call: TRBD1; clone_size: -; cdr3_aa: CASSNGQGDNSPLHF; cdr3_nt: TGCGCCAGCAGTAACGGACAGGGGGATAATTCACCCCTCCACTTT
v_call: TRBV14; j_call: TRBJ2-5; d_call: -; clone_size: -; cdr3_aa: CASSQVRETQYF; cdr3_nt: TGTGCCAGCAGCCAAGTTCGCGAGACCCAGTACTTC